This TCR beta chain was recovered during a study of CD8 T cells in Susac syndrome. Germline values: CDR1 LNHNV, CDR2 YYDKDF (reference sequence). Trimming cost V 4 bases and J 4 bases, with 16 bases left between them. This CDR3 has 15 residues. CD8+ and CD4+ T cells from blood underwent TCR beta sequencing, which was carried out in a high-throughput format. Patients with stable or active relapsing-remitting disease, all of them treatment-naive, made up the multiple sclerosis controls. Negative isolation was applied to CD8+ and CD4+ T cells, and FACS enrichment was applied to TEMRA cells. An input of about 0.45 to 1 ug of RNA was subjected to reverse transcription using random hexamers. It was immunoSEQ multiplex PCR that amplified TCR beta CDR3 across 54 Vbeta and 13 Jbeta. TCRdb reprocessed the immunoSEQ multiplex PCR reads with MiXCR, giving one entry per CDR3 protein. The profile shows some 150,000 distinct CDR3 sequences, about 94% of them singletons.

The specimen was CD8+ T cells from PBMCs. The receptor was derived from a human donor with multiple sclerosis. The chain links TRBV15 to TRBJ1-2; possible D gene TRBD1, 6 bases. CDR3 region: CATSTRQASTYGYTF. The CDR3 bases are TGTGCCACCAGCACAAGACAGGCTTCTACCTATGGCTACACCTTC.